One and the same sample provided the 23 T cell receptor beta chains below, sequenced in a study of cytomegalovirus exposure and HLA in healthy donors. 60 Vbeta and 13 Jbeta primers were used in PCR. Only in-frame clones appear in the TCRdb table, and some are missing; sequencing was by immunoSEQ multiplex PCR. The table lists 110,000 to 150,000 clones. The sequencing sample was made of PBMCs. The receptors originated from a male donor in good health and CMV-seronegative.

This CDR3 is CASSHPGYPGYTF. The CDR3 DNA reads TGTGCCAGCTCACATCCAGGGTATCCGGGCTACACCTTC. The chain carries TRBV6-5 and TRBJ1-2; perhaps TRBD1 as D (5 bases). V lost 8 bases and J lost 8, with 18 bases in between. The CDR3 totals 13 residues. Germline values: CDR1 MNHEY, CDR2 SVGAGI.

The CDR3 DNA sequence: TGTGCCAGCAGTGAAGCCCTTTCTCCTGGAAACACCATATATTTT. It codes for CASSEALSPGNTIYF. The chain combines TRBV2 with TRBJ1-3; no clear D gene. The V gene's germline CDR1 is SNHLY and CDR2 FYNNEI. V dropped 0 bases and J dropped 2 bases, with 8 bases sitting between them. The CDR3 length is 15 residues.

V gene TRBV5-5 combines with J gene TRBJ1-2, with D possibly matching TRBD1 (5 bases). CDR1 and CDR2 from the germline V gene are SGHKS and YYEKEE (reference sequence). The V end was cut by 3 bases, the J end by 0 bases, with 15 bases between. This CDR3 has 16 residues. The CDR3 loop is CASSSSPRQTNYGYTF. CDR3 nucleotide sequence: TGTGCCAGCAGCTCCTCTCCCCGACAGACTAACTATGGCTACACCTTC.

The V call is TRBV12-5, the J call TRBJ2-3, with TRBD2 matching over 13 bases. The trim removed 1 base at V and 1 base at J, leaving 5 bases unmatched. The CDR3 is 18 residues long. CDR1 is LGHNT, CDR2 FRNRAP, per germline. The CDR3 DNA sequence: TGTGCTAGTGGTTTGGGGACTAGCGGGAGTTTGGGCACAGATACGCAGTATTTT. Its protein product is CASGLGTSGSLGTDTQYF.

V and J are TRBV11-2 and TRBJ1-2; tentatively, D is TRBD1 (5 bases). Per the germline V gene, CDR1 is SGHAT and CDR2 is FQNNGV. V shed 4 bases and J shed 0 bases, with 15 bases lying between them. The CDR3 runs to 16 residues. CDR3 sequence reads: CASSSGTFSTNYGYTF. The CDR3 DNA reads as TGTGCCAGCAGCTCCGGGACTTTCTCTACTAACTATGGCTACACCTTC.

The chain carries TRBV5-1 and TRBJ1-4, with a tentative D call TRBD1 (5 bases). The CDR3 consists of 21 residues. In germline, CDR1 is SGHRS, CDR2 YFSETQ. The V end was cut by 4 bases, the J end by 3 bases, with 31 bases between. CDR3 coding DNA: TGCGCCAGCAGCCACTTTTTTGGAAGGGGTCTCAGTGTGGATTCTAATGAAAAACTGTTTTTT. Translation: CASSHFFGRGLSVDSNEKLFF.

The chain links TRBV7-9 to TRBJ1-1; D perhaps matches TRBD1 (5 bases). Trimming left V 7 bases short and J 10 bases short, with 19 bases between. Germline V gives CDR1 SEHNR, CDR2 FQNEAQ (reference sequence). This CDR3 region has 13 residues. As DNA, the CDR3 is TGTGCCAGCACCCGTGGGGCCTTGCGAGGAGCTTTCTTT. It codes for CASTRGALRGAFF.

V is TRBV9 and J is TRBJ1-6; 7 bases line up with TRBD1. CDR1 is SGDLS and CDR2 is YYNGEE in the germline V gene. The CDR3 covers 14 residues. Unmatched junction bases numbered 9, after V lost 3 bases and J lost 12 bases. In nucleotides, the CDR3 is TGTGCCAGCAGCGCCGGGACAGAGACTCGACCCCTCCACTTT. Translation gives CASSAGTETRPLHF.

The chain couples TRBV6-5 to TRBJ2-3; 9 bases fit TRBD1. This CDR3 contains 15 residues. Germline V gives CDR1 MNHEY, CDR2 SVGAGI. V gave up 2 bases and J gave up 11 bases; unmatched junction bases: 11. Written as DNA, the CDR3 is TGTGCCAGCAGTTACCGGACAGGGGTATCGGTTCAGCAGTATTTT. It specifies CASSYRTGVSVQQYF.

The rearrangement uses TRBV7-2 and TRBJ2-1, with 7 bases aligning to TRBD1. The germline V gene has CDR1 SGHTA and CDR2 FQGNSA. V trimming: 4 bases; J trimming: 3 bases; junction bases outside the gene matches: 6. The CDR3 extends over 15 amino acids. CDR3 bases: TGTGCCAGCAGCTATTCGGGACAGCTCTACAATGAGCAGTTCTTC. This encodes CASSYSGQLYNEQFF.

V gene TRBV11-2 combines with J gene TRBJ2-3; D possibly corresponds to TRBD2 (5 bases). The CDR3 runs to 17 residues. Germline V gene lookup returns CDR1 SGHAT and CDR2 FQNNGV. Between the trimmed V and J ends, which lost 1 base and 1 base, there was a span of 15 bases. This CDR3 is CASSLVGLRARTDTQYF. The CDR3 DNA sequence: TGTGCCAGCAGCTTAGTGGGGTTGCGGGCCCGCACAGATACGCAGTATTTT.

This rearrangement joins TRBV19 to TRBJ2-1; 9 bases fit TRBD2. Trimming cost V 0 bases and J 3 bases; bases outside gene matches: 18. The V gene's germline CDR1 is LNHDA and CDR2 SQIVND (reference sequence). The CDR3 runs 21 residues. DNA for the CDR3: TGTGCCAGTAGTATAGATGGAACCAGCGGGGGGTTCCCGACAGACTACAATGAGCAGTTCTTC. It translates to CASSIDGTSGGFPTDYNEQFF.

This chain uses TRBV5-1 with TRBJ2-5; tentatively, D is TRBD1 (6 bases). CDR1 SGHRS and CDR2 YFSETQ come from the germline V gene. There are 15 residues in the CDR3. The V and J ends lost 0 bases and 5 bases respectively, with 14 bases between them. As DNA, the CDR3 is TGCGCCAGCAGCTTGGAAGGCCAGGGGTCTGAGACCCAGTACTTC. Its protein is CASSLEGQGSETQYF. Complete variable domain (other parts from reference TRBV5-1 and TRBJ2-5): KAGVTQTPRYLIKTRGQQVTLSCSPISGHRSVSWYQQTPGQGLQFLFEYFSETQRNKGNFPGRFSGRQFSNSRSEMNVSTLELGDSALYLCASSLEGQGSETQYFGPGTRLLVL.

The chain employs TRBV7-9 and TRBJ1-2; the D gene is possibly TRBD1 (5 bases). The CDR3 sequence is 17 residues long. Deletions cut 2 bases from V and 4 bases from J, with 20 bases between. Per germline, CDR1 SEHNR and CDR2 FQNEAQ (reference sequence). The CDR3, as DNA: TGTGCCAGCAGCTTAATTTCGCTTTCTCAGGGCGCCTATGGCTACACCTTC. It codes for CASSLISLSQGAYGYTF.

The chain combines TRBV30 with TRBJ2-7; 7 nucleotides agree with TRBD2. Trimming cost V 5 bases and J 4 bases; bases outside gene matches: 8. From germline, CDR1 is GTSNPN and CDR2 SVGIG (reference sequence). CDR3 length: 13 amino acids. The CDR3, as DNA: TGTGCCTGGCGGTATAGCGGGTGGTACGAGCAGTACTTC. It translates to CAWRYSGWYEQYF.

The chain recombines TRBV7-9 with TRBJ2-1; 13 nucleotides line up with TRBD2. CDR1 is SEHNR and CDR2 is FQNEAQ in the germline V gene (reference sequence). V was pared by 5 bases and J by 9 bases, with 4 bases of the junction left unmatched. The CDR3 runs 14 residues. CDR3 bases: TGTGCCAGCAGCCAACTAGCGGGAGGGGGTGAGCAGTTCTTC. Its protein product is CASSQLAGGGEQFF.

The rearrangement joins TRBV18 to TRBJ2-5, with D tentatively TRBD1 (6 bases). The CDR3 contains 14 residues. The germline gives CDR1 KGHSH, CDR2 LQKENI. The V gene lost 6 bases and the J gene lost 2 bases, with 13 bases spanning the gap. Written as DNA, the CDR3 is TGTGCCAGCTCTACCAGGGGCCAACAAGAGACCCAGTACTTC. Translated, it gives CASSTRGQQETQYF.

The chain carries TRBV11-1 and TRBJ2-7; D gene unclear. This CDR3 spans 14 amino acids. V was clipped by 0 bases and J by 1 base, with 7 bases between them. The V gene's germline CDR1 is SGHAT and CDR2 FQDESV (reference sequence). Here the CDR3 reads CASSLAGKSYEQYF. DNA of the CDR3: TGTGCCAGCAGCTTAGCGGGCAAATCCTACGAGCAGTACTTC.

The genes are TRBV4-2 and TRBJ2-1, with 9 nucleotides matching TRBD1. The V segment lost 1 base and the J segment 7 bases; nucleotides outside the gene matches: 8. In germline, CDR1 is LGHNA, CDR2 YNFKEQ. This CDR3 contains 16 residues. DNA for the CDR3: TGTGCCAGCAGCCAAGTGACCGGGACAGGGAGAAATGAGCAGTTCTTC. This codes for CASSQVTGTGRNEQFF.

The V gene is TRBV19, the J gene TRBJ1-1, with 10 nucleotides matching TRBD1. V shed 4 bases and J 5 bases; nucleotides not matched to a gene: 10. Germline lookup yields CDR1 LNHDA and CDR2 SQIVND (reference sequence). The CDR3 covers 16 residues. CDR3 loop: CASSRQGAGRETEAFF. The DNA of the CDR3 is TGTGCCAGTAGTAGACAGGGGGCCGGACGAGAAACTGAAGCTTTCTTT.

The rearrangement uses TRBV25-1 and TRBJ1-5; TRBD1 agrees at 7 bases. The CDR3 is 15 residues long. Trimming removed 1 base from V and 4 bases from J; junction bases left unmatched: 4. Germline assignment: CDR1 MGHDK and CDR2 SYGVNS. CDR3 in amino acids: CASSESRTGNQPQHF. CDR3 DNA: TGTGCCAGCAGTGAATCCAGGACAGGAAATCAGCCCCAGCATTTT.

The V gene is TRBV6-5, the J gene TRBJ2-2, with a tentative D call TRBD2 (6 bases). Trimming shortened V by 1 base and J by 1 base, and 7 bases separated the two germline ends. The CDR3 is 15 residues long. Germline V gene data show CDR1 as MNHEY and CDR2 as SVGAGI. Here the CDR3 reads CASSYLGLNTGELFF. The CDR3 nucleotides are TGTGCCAGCAGTTACTTGGGACTGAACACCGGGGAGCTGTTTTTT.

The chain couples TRBV7-9 to TRBJ1-2, with 12 bases lining up with TRBD1. Germline CDR1 SEHNR, CDR2 FQNEAQ (reference sequence). The CDR3 contains 16 residues. The V gene end was trimmed by 5 bases and the J gene end by 4 bases; junction bases not matched to a gene: 8. The CDR3 DNA sequence: TGTGCCAGCAGCCCGAGGGGACAGGGGGCCGCCTATGGCTACACCTTC. Encoded protein: CASSPRGQGAAYGYTF.